This TCR beta chain was documented in a study of yellow fever vaccine responses in identical twins. Study outcomes and limitations: Reportedly, twins showed a vaccine T cell response that looked partly convergent and partly personalized.

Note on this clonotype: Its antigen remains unknown.

Using its own MiXCR run on the RT-PCR reads, TCRdb lists one record per CDR3 protein. The repertoire consists of around 18,000 distinct CDR3 sequences, with 55% to 65% occurring once and the leading ten covering 7% to 8%. Germline CDR1 and CDR2: KGHSH and LQKENI. V was pared by 3 bases and J by 0 bases, with 4 bases of the junction left unmatched. CDR3 size: 16 residues. The chain couples TRBV18 to TRBJ1-3; 8 bases fit TRBD1. The TCR originated in a woman aged 18-35 years who received the yellow fever vaccine. This specimen consisted of T cells from blood (PBMCs), unsorted or a sorted subset (not recorded which), obtained before or after yellow fever vaccination (not recorded which). For the CDR3, the DNA is TGTGCCAGCTCACCGACAGGGGCTGCCTCTGGAAACACCATATATTTT. Translating it yields CASSPTGAASGNTIYF.